This TCR beta chain emerged from a study of T cell responses to AZD1222 COVID-19 vaccine. Across the study: Pooling of second doses given at about 4 or about 12 weeks was done.

Turning to this clone: The antigen is undetermined.

Study results and caveats: The donors showed a predominance of white British ancestry and of females, with possible underestimation of clonal diversity. Epitopes outside B.1.351 and B.1.1.7 mutated regions reportedly drew nearly half of spike TCRs. The span of vaccine-associated CD4 TCRs extended across spike, with dominance at 160-218 and 743-854.

Clones were read by immunoSEQ multiplex PCR, and TCRdb kept only the in-frame ones, dropping some. The sample holds 75,000 to 100,000 clones, 85% to 95% seen once. V was clipped by 1 base and J by 3 bases; unmatched bases: 1. This CDR3 is built from 15 residues. Germline CDR1 SGHVS, CDR2 FQNEAQ. The J gene is TRBJ2-2, the V gene TRBV7-8, with 8 nucleotides matching TRBD2. Sequenced material: peripheral blood, taken on day 0 of AZD1222 vaccination. This receptor was identified in an adult in good health. CDR3 in DNA: TGTGCCAGCAGCTTAGTAGCGGGGTACACCGGGGAGCTGTTTTTT. It encodes CASSLVAGYTGELFF.